This passage covers 6 T cell receptor beta chains from one sample sequenced in a study of response to subunit inactivated influenza vaccine. Each CDR3 protein is one row after TCRdb ran MiXCR on the RT-PCR reads. The sample has hundreds of thousands of distinct CDR3 sequences, 18% seen once. Sequencing used PBMCs from blood, obtained about 5 days after vaccination. The receptors derive from a man aged 45-65 years who received an inactivated influenza vaccine.

This clonotype was observed a few times. This chain links TRBV20-1 with TRBJ2-1; D possibly corresponds to TRBD2 (8 bases). CDR3 length equals 17 residues. Germline CDR1 DFQATT, CDR2 SNEGSKA (reference sequence). V lost 2 bases, J lost 10 bases, and 27 bases lay in between. CDR3 in amino acids: CSARPQIGTRARGEQFF. The CDR3 DNA is TGCAGTGCTAGACCTCAGATTGGGACTAGGGCCAGGGGGGAGCAGTTCTTC.

The genes are TRBV20-1 and TRBJ2-7; 13 bases are shared with TRBD2. Germline V gene data show CDR1 as DFQATT and CDR2 as SNEGSKA (reference sequence). J lost 2 bases, V lost 5 bases, and 0 bases had no gene match. The CDR3 totals 13 residues. Here the CDR3 reads CSAGTSGAYEQYF. DNA of the CDR3: TGCAGTGCTGGGACTAGCGGGGCCTACGAGCAGTACTTC.

This clonotype was picked up a small number of times. This rearrangement joins TRBV28 to TRBJ2-1, with D possibly TRBD1 on 7 matching bases. The CDR3 runs to 13 residues. V was trimmed by 6 bases and J by 7 bases, leaving 13 bases between them. The germline V gene has CDR1 MDHEN and CDR2 SYDVKM. The CDR3 region is CASRKQGRNEQFF. CDR3 in DNA: TGTGCCAGCAGAAAACAGGGGAGGAATGAGCAGTTCTTC.

This clonotype was observed a handful of times. This rearrangement joins TRBV3-1 to TRBJ2-7; D call uncertain. Between the trimmed V and J ends, which lost 1 base and 3 bases, there was a span of 7 bases. Germline assignment: CDR1 LGHDT and CDR2 YNNKEL (reference sequence). This CDR3 is built from 13 residues. The CDR3 DNA sequence: TGTGCCAGCAGCCAAGCTTTGAGCTACGAGCAGTACTTC. It yields the protein CASSQALSYEQYF.

This rearrangement joins TRBV30 to TRBJ2-1; TRBD2 matches 7 bases. After removal of 3 bases from V and 1 base from J, the junction contained 9 bases not matched to a gene. The CDR3 spans 16 residues. Germline values: CDR1 GTSNPN, CDR2 SVGIG (reference sequence). CDR3 amino acids: CAWRRVAGPSYNEQFF. CDR3 nucleotides: TGTGCCTGGAGACGGGTAGCGGGCCCTTCCTACAATGAGCAGTTCTTC.

Only a few counts were recorded for this clonotype. The chain links TRBV6-2 or TRBV6-3 to TRBJ2-7; TRBD1 or TRBD2 may be the D gene (5 bases each). The germline V gene encodes CDR1 MNHEY and CDR2 SVGEGT. CDR3 length: 12 amino acids. Trimming removed 7 bases at V and 6 bases at J, with 13 bases between. CDR3 amino acids: CASTDGGGEQYF. For the CDR3, the DNA is TGTGCCAGCACCGACGGTGGGGGCGAGCAGTACTTC.